This TCR beta chain was sequenced during a study of Graves' ophthalmopathy and Graves' hyperthyroidism. The germline V and J ends were trimmed by 6 bases and 3 bases, with 17 bases remaining between them. Looked up from germline, CDR1 is SGHTA and CDR2 is FQGNSA. The CDR3 has 15 residues. This clonotype was counted once. RNA transcripts were the source from which TCR beta CDR3 regions were amplified. Following a first-round RT-PCR that used HTBI primers, a second-round multiplex PCR was carried out. TCRdb reprocessed the multiplex PCR reads with MiXCR, giving one entry per CDR3 protein. Of 620,000 or so distinct CDR3 sequences in the sample, approximately 21% were seen once.

The origin of this receptor is a woman aged 18-30 years with stable Graves' hyperthyroidism. Some clones in this sample may be carry-over from other donors' samples. J is TRBJ2-5 and V is TRBV7-2; D perhaps matches TRBD1 (6 bases). Sequenced: peripheral blood. The CDR3 nucleotides are TGTGCCAGCAGGTCGATTCCGGGACAAAAAGAGACCCAGTACTTC. This codes for CASRSIPGQKETQYF.